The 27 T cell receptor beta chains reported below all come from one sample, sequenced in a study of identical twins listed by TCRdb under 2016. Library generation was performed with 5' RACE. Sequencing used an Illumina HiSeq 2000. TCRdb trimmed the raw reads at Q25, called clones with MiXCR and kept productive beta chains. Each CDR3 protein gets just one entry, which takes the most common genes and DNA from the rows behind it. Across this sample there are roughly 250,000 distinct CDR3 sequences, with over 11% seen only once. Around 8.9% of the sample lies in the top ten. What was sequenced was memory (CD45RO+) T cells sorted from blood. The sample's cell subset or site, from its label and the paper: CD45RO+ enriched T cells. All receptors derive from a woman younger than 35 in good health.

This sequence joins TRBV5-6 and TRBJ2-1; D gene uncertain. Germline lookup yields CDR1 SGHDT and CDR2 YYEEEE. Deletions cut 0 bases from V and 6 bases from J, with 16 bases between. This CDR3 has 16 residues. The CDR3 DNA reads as TGTGCCAGCAGCTTGGATCAAGGCTCTATAGGCAATGAGCAGTTCTTC. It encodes CASSLDQGSIGNEQFF.

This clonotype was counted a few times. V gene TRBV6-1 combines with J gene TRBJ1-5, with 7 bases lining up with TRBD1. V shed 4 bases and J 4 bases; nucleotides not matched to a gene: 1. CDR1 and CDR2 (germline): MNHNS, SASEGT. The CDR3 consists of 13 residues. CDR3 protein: CASSVQGNQPQHF. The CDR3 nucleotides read TGTGCCAGCAGTGTACAGGGGAATCAGCCCCAGCATTTT.

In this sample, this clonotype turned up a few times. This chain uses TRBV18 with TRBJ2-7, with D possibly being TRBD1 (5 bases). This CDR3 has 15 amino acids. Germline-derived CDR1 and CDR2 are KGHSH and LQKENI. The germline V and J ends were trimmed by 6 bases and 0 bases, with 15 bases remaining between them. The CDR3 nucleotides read TGTGCCAGCTCTCCGGGTGTGGGGCTCTCCTACGAGCAGTACTTC. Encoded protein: CASSPGVGLSYEQYF. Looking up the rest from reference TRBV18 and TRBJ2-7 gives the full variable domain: NAGVMQNPRHLVRRRGQEARLRCSPMKGHSHVYWYRQLPEEGLKFMVYLQKENIIDESGMPKERFSAEFPKEGPSILRIQQVVRGDSAAYFCASSPGVGLSYEQYFGPGTRLTVT.

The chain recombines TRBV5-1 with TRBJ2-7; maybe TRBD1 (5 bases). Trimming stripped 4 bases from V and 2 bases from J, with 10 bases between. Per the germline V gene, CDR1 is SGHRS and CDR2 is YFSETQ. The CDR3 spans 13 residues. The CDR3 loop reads CASSPQATYEQYF. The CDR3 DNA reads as TGCGCCAGCAGCCCACAGGCGACCTACGAGCAGTACTTC.

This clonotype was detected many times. CDR3 sequence (DNA): TGCGCCAGCAGCGTGGAGCCCTACGGCACAGATACGCAGTATTTT. Its protein is CASSVEPYGTDTQYF. The chain carries TRBV5-1 and TRBJ2-3; no clear D gene. The CDR3 sequence is 15 residues long. Germline CDR1 and CDR2: SGHRS and YFSETQ. V shed 4 bases and J shed 1 base, with 13 bases lying between them.

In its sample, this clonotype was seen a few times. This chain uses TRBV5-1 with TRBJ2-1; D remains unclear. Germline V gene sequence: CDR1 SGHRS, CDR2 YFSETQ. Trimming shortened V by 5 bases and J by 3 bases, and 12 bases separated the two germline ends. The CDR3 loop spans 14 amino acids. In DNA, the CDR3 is TGCGCCAGCAGGCCGAGTAAGGACTACAATGAGCAGTTCTTC. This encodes CASRPSKDYNEQFF.

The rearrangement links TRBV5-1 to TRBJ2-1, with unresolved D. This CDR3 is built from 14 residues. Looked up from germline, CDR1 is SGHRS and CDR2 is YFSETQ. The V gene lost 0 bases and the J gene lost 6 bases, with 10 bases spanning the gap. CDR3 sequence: CASSLVVAVNEQFF. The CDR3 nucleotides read TGCGCCAGCAGCTTGGTAGTAGCCGTCAATGAGCAGTTCTTC.

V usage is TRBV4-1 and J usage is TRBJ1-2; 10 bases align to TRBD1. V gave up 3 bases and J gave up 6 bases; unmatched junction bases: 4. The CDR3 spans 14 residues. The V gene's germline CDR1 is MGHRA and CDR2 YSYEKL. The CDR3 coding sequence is TGCGCCAGCAGCCACGACAGGGGGCCCAATGGCTACACCTTC. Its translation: CASSHDRGPNGYTF.

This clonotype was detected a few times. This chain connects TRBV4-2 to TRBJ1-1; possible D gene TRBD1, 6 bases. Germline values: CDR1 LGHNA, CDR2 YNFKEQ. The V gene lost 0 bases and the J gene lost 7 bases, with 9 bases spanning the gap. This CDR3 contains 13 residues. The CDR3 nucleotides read TGTGCCAGCAGCCAAGACAGGGGAAGTGAAGCTTTCTTT. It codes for CASSQDRGSEAFF.

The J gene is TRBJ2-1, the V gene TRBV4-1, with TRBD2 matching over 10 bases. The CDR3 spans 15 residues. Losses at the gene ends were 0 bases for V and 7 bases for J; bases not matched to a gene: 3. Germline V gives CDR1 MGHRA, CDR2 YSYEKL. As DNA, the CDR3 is TGCGCCAGCAGCCAAGATCAGGGACTAGCGAATGAGCAGTTCTTC. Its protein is CASSQDQGLANEQFF.

The CDR3 protein is CASSLRGTREDTQYF. CDR3 coding DNA: TGTGCCAGCAGCTTGAGGGGTACGAGGGAAGATACGCAGTATTTT. The rearrangement links TRBV7-2 to TRBJ2-3; D tentatively reads TRBD1 or TRBD2 (5 bases each). From germline, CDR1 is SGHTA and CDR2 FQGNSA. The CDR3 consists of 15 residues. Trimming shortened V by 3 bases and J by 5 bases, and 15 bases separated the two germline ends.

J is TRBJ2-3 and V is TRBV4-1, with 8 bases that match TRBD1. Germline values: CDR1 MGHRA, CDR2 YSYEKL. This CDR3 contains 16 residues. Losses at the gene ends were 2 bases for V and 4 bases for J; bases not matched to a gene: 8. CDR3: CASSQPDRDFPDTQYF. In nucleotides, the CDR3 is TGCGCCAGCAGCCAACCGGACAGGGATTTTCCAGATACGCAGTATTTT.

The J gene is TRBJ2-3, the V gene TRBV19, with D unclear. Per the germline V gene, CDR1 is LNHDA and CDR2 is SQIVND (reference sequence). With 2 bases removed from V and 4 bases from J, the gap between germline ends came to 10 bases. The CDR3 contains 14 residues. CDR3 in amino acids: CASSIWSRPDTQYF. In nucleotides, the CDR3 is TGTGCCAGTAGTATATGGAGCCGGCCAGATACGCAGTATTTT.

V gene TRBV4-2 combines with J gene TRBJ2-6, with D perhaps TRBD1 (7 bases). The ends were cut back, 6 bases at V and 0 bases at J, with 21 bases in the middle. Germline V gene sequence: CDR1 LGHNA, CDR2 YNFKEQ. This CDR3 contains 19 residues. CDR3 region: CASRRDRKYLSSGANVLTF. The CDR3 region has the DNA TGTGCCAGCAGGCGGGACAGAAAATACCTCAGCTCTGGGGCCAACGTCCTGACTTTC.

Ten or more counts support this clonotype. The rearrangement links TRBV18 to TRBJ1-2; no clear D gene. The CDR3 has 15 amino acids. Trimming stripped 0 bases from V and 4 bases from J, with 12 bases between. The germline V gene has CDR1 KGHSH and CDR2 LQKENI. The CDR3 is CASSPPGIPVYGYTF. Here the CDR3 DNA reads TGTGCCAGCTCACCACCAGGCATCCCGGTCTATGGCTACACCTTC.

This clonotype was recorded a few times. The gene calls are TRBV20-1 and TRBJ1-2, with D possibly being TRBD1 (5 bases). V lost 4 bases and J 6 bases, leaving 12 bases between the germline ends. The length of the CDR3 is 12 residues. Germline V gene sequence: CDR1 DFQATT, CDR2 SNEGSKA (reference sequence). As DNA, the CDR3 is TGCAGTGCTAAGAAGGGGAGTCATGGCTACACCTTC. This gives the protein CSAKKGSHGYTF.

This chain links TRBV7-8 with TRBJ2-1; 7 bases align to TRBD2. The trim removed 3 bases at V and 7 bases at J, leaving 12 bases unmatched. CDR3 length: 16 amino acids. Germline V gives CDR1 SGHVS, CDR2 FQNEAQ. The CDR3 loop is CASSLLSGGSKNEQFF. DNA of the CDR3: TGTGCCAGCAGCTTGTTATCCGGGGGGTCGAAAAATGAGCAGTTCTTC.

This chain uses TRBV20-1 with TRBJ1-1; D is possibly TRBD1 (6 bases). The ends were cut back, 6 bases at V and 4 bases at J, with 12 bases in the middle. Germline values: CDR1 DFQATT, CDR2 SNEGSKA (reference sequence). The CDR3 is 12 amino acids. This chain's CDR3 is CSALRGSTEAFF. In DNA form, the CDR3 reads TGCAGTGCGCTCAGGGGTTCCACTGAAGCTTTCTTT.

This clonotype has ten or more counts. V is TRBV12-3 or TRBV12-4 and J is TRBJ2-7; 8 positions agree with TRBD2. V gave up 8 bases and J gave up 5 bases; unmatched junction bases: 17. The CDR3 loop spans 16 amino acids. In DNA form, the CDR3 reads TGTGCCAGCCACTTCACAGCCGGGACTAGTATCCACGAGCAGTACTTC. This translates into CASHFTAGTSIHEQYF.

The CDR3 protein is CASSVSSGRDGGEQFF. In DNA form, the CDR3 reads TGTGCCAGCAGCGTCTCTAGCGGGAGGGACGGGGGTGAGCAGTTCTTC. V and J are TRBV7-6 and TRBJ2-1, with 12 bases that match TRBD2. J was trimmed by 9 bases and V by 5 bases; bases with no gene match: 11. The germline V gene has CDR1 SGHVS and CDR2 FNYEAQ. CDR3 length equals 16 residues.

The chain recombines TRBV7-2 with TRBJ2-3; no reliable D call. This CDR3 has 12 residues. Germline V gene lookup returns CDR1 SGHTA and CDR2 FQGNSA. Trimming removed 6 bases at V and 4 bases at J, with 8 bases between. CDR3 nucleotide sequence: TGTGCCAGCAGTTTCTCTCCAGATACGCAGTATTTT. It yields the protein CASSFSPDTQYF.

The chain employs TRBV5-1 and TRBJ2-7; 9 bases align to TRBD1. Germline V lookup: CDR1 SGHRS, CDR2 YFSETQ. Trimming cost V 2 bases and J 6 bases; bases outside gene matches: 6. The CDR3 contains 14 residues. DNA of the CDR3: TGCGCCAGCAGCTTCGGGACAGGGAAGGGCGAGCAGTACTTC. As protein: CASSFGTGKGEQYF.

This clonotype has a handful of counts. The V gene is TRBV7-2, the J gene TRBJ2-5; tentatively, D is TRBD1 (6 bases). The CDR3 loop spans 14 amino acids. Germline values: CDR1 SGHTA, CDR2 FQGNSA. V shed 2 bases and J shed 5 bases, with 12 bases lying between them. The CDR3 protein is CASSLNQGSETQYF. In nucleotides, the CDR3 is TGTGCCAGCAGCTTAAACCAGGGGTCGGAGACCCAGTACTTC.

This CDR3 reads CASGPDRGRETQYF. As DNA, the CDR3 is TGTGCCAGCGGGCCAGACAGGGGGCGGGAGACCCAGTACTTC. This sequence joins TRBV12-3 or TRBV12-4 and TRBJ2-5, with TRBD1 matching 10 bases. The trim removed 8 bases at V and 5 bases at J, leaving 8 bases unmatched. The CDR3 length is 14 residues.

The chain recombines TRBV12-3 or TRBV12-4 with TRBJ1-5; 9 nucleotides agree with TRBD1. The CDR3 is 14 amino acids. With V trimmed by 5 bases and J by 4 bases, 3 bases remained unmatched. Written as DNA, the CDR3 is TGTGCCAGCAGTCCCGGGACAGGGAATCAGCCCCAGCATTTT. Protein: CASSPGTGNQPQHF.

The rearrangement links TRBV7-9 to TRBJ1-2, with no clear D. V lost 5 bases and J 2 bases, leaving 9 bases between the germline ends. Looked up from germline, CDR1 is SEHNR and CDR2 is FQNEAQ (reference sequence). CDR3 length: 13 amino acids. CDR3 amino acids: CASSPARNYGYTF. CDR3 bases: TGTGCCAGCAGCCCCGCGAGAAACTATGGCTACACCTTC.

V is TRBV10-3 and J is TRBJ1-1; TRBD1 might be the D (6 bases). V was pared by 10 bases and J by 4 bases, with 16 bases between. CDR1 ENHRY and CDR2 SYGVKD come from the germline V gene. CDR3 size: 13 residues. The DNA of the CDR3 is TGTGCCACGAGGGGCAGGGGCGGCACTGAAGCTTTCTTT. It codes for CATRGRGGTEAFF.